The subject of this entry is one T cell receptor (beta chain). This sample stems from a study of shared T cell receptors in the human thymus. Profiled with immunoSEQ multiplex PCR; TCRdb holds only in-frame clones, not every one. The sample holds 640,000 or so clones, about 90% seen once. These data are also associated with another study on human thymus T cells. That investigation notes: Thymic tissue was derived from resections collected during corrective heart surgery.

This TCR was recovered from a boy in the first two years of life with a congenital heart defect. Sequenced input: thymocytes.

The CDR3 region is CASSLTPGLADNYEQYF. In DNA, the CDR3 is TGTGCCAGCAGTTTAACGCCAGGACTAGCGGACAACTACGAGCAGTACTTC. The V gene is TRBV27, the J gene TRBJ2-7, with TRBD2 matching 10 bases. V dropped 2 bases and J dropped 3; count of bases not matched to a gene: 10. The CDR3 loop spans 17 amino acids. Germline CDR1 MNHEY, CDR2 SMNVEV (reference sequence).